These T cell receptor beta chains were read from a single sample in a study of blood T cell repertoires in COVID-19. TCRdb's table, derived via immunoSEQ multiplex PCR, lists solely in-frame clones and lacks some. This table has about 100,000 clones, 87% appearing once. The sample was peripheral blood. The receptors shown here come from a man in his fifties or sixties with acute or convalescent COVID-19. Each CDR3 is given with its conserved first and last residue. The D gene is left open where the match is weak. Some rows mark clone size as missing; the rest say once, few, many or name a class of expanded clone.

TRBJ1-1,once,NA,TRBV29-1,TGCAGCGTCAGAGGCCGGACAGTCACTGAAGCTTTCTTT,CSVRGRTVTEAFF
TRBJ1-2,NA,NA,TRBV7-8,TGTGCCAGCAGCTTAGGGCACAAGAACTATGGCTACACCTTC,CASSLGHKNYGYTF
TRBJ1-2,NA,NA,TRBV28,TGTGCCAGCAGGATCACAATTCAGGGGTCACACTATGGCTACACCTTC,CASRITIQGSHYGYTF
TRBJ2-1,NA,NA,TRBV6-5,TGTGCCAGCAGACTTAGGAGCTCCTACAATGAGCAGTTCTTC,CASRLRSSYNEQFF
TRBJ1-1,NA,NA,TRBV5-4,TGTGCCAGCAGTTCATGGCCGGGGACTGAAGCTTTCTTT,CASSSWPGTEAFF
TRBJ1-1,once,NA,TRBV5-1,TGCGCCAGCAGTGTTAGTTTGAACACTGAAGCTTTCTTT,CASSVSLNTEAFF
TRBJ2-7,NA,NA,TRBV10-3,TGTGCCAGCGGGGCATCCTACGAGCAGTACTTC,CASGASYEQYF
TRBJ2-5,NA,NA,TRBV5-6,TGTGCCAGCAGCCCGAACACGGGGGGCAAAGAGACCCAGTACTTC,CASSPNTGGKETQYF
TRBJ1-5,NA,TRBD1,TRBV19,TGTGCCAGTAGTACTCAGGGGGCGACTCAGCCCCAGCATTTT,CASSTQGATQPQHF
TRBJ1-2,NA,NA,TRBV29-1,TGCAGCGTTGGGACAGCTAACTATGGCTACACCTTC,CSVGTANYGYTF